A selection of T cell receptor beta chains follows, all from one sample in a study of blood T cell repertoires in COVID-19. Method: immunoSEQ multiplex PCR; TCRdb's copy keeps in-frame clones and lacks some. The sample lists around 260,000 clones, 80% to 90% occurring once. Sequencing was done on a sample of peripheral blood. These receptors all stem from a woman younger than 45 with active or convalescent COVID-19. Both conserved end residues are part of each CDR3.

TRBJ2-1 15 TRBV6-5 CASSSGGAGLNEQFF
TRBJ2-6 15 TRBV7-2 CASSSGTAGANVLTF
TRBJ2-2 16 TRBV28 CASSFPLGGYTGELFF
TRBJ1-2 18 TRBV24-1 CATIPRGTGDSGTYGYTF
TRBJ1-1 11 TRBV6-5 CASNHGTEAFF
TRBJ2-1 16 TRBV6-2/TRBV6-3 CASSTIRSGGPNEQFF
TRBJ2-3 15 TRBV7-9 CASRRGTASTDTQYF
TRBJ2-3 16 TRBV5-1 CASSPPQLAGKDTQYF
TRBJ2-1 14 TRBV7-3 CASSPTGGYNEQFF
TRBJ1-1 16 TRBV4-3 CASSQGGQGSRAEAFF
TRBJ2-7 14 TRBV7-6 CASSSGALSYEQYF
TRBJ1-1 13 TRBV19 CASSTTPGTEAFF
TRBJ2-1 15 TRBV30 CAWSVFGRTYNEQFF
TRBJ1-2 14 TRBV20-1 CSASDPSLPGGYTF
TRBJ2-3 17 TRBV3-1/TRBV3-2 CASSRSVAGGTADTQYF
TRBJ2-3 15 TRBV7-9 CASSLRRGQGDTQYF
TRBJ2-6 14 TRBV6-5 CASSSSSGANVLTF
TRBJ1-2 13 TRBV30 CAWIRAQGAGYTF
TRBJ1-3 14 TRBV5-6 CASSFDIGGNTIYF
TRBJ1-2 13 TRBV12-3/TRBV12-4 CASSTYRGLGYTF
TRBJ1-1 15 TRBV6-2/TRBV6-3 CASSRVRGGPTEAFF
TRBJ1-1 13 TRBV18 CASSSGQNTEAFF
TRBJ1-3 13 TRBV12-3/TRBV12-4 CASSLGSGNTIYF
TRBJ1-2 16 TRBV5-4 CASSLNGAGDAPGYTF
TRBJ2-5 15 TRBV5-1 CASSLEWRGGETQYF
TRBJ2-3 14 TRBV6-1 CASSEVGGADTQYF
TRBJ1-5 16 TRBV6-1 CASSEGWAVSNQPQHF
TRBJ2-1 16 TRBV5-4 CASSSGTSGGDNEQFF
TRBJ1-2 13 TRBV20-1 CSASLGQPYGYTF
TRBJ2-5 15 TRBV2 CASSELSGRQETQYF
TRBJ2-7 14 TRBV7-2 CASSSDRGSYEQYF
TRBJ2-4 17 TRBV3-1/TRBV3-2 CASSQAGTAIAKNIQYF
TRBJ1-2 13 TRBV9 CASSPDRNYGYTF
TRBJ2-7 15 TRBV10-3 CAISQSGGSSYEQYF
TRBJ1-6 15 TRBV7-9 CASSLGDTQNSPLHF
TRBJ2-2 15 TRBV11-3 CASSLGAGNTGELFF
TRBJ2-5 14 TRBV10-3 CAISESVARETQYF
TRBJ1-1 14 TRBV5-1 CASKTTGGGTEAFF
TRBJ1-2 12 TRBV29-1 CSVEVPGGGYTF
TRBJ2-7 12 TRBV30 CAWLGGRYEQYF
TRBJ1-1 15 TRBV10-3 CAISESGQFNTEAFF
TRBJ1-3 14 TRBV12-5 CASGLVPTGNTIYF
TRBJ1-4 15 TRBV6-5 CASRWGGATEEKLFF
TRBJ2-5 13 TRBV6-2/TRBV6-3 CASSYGLMPTQYF
TRBJ2-7 14 TRBV7-9 CASSLGGVAYEQYF
TRBJ2-5 13 TRBV28 CASSLPGQETQYF
TRBJ1-4 16 TRBV15 CATSTPTGPRREKLFF
TRBJ2-2 15 TRBV5-1 CASSKTGSNTGELFF
TRBJ1-6 12 TRBV6-6 CASSLGPSPLHF
TRBJ1-6 13 TRBV10-2 CASMRDSNSPLHF